This TCR beta chain originates from a study of blood T cell repertoires in COVID-19. Study-wide context: Specimens from acute and convalescent COVID-19 originated in the United States, Italy and Spain. Sample material is recorded as cDNA or gDNA derived from T cells, B-cell-depleted T cells, or PBMCs.

In the authors' workflow: Counts of nucleated cells, estimated from reference gene primer amplification, were obtained. Profiling relied on immunoSEQ multiplex PCR, and the TCRdb table lists in-frame clones only, not all of them. That table furnishes V, J and clone size, whereas the DNA furnished D and trimming. The sample has tens of thousands of clones; 88% are singletons. The CDR3 contains 13 residues. In germline, CDR1 is SQVTM, CDR2 ANQGSEA. V was trimmed by 7 bases and J by 2 bases, leaving 14 bases between them. V usage is TRBV29-1 and J usage is TRBJ2-5, with D maybe TRBD2 (5 bases). The sequencing input was peripheral blood. The source of this sequence is a woman of 80 years or more with active COVID-19. The CDR3 protein is CSAPTPGQETQYF. CDR3 sequence (DNA): TGCAGCGCCCCCACCCCGGGACAAGAGACCCAGTACTTC.